This is a list of T cell receptor beta chains from one sample in a study of T cell repertoires in cytomegalovirus infection. TCRdb processed the reads anew with MiXCR; each CDR3 protein has one entry. The sample holds 350,000 to 550,000 distinct CDR3 sequences; around 32% are singletons and the top ten take 12% to 15%. Sequencing was carried out using PBMCs. All receptors derive from a human donor in good health (CMV status not recorded). Some clones in this sample may be carry-over from other donors' samples. Each CDR3 is given with its conserved first and last residue. D genes are given only for firm matches. Rows give clone size only sometimes, using once, few, many, or a class for an expanded clone.

CDR3 DNA: TGTGCCAGCAGCCATTCTTCTGGTTCCCAGTACTTC
CDR3 protein: CASSHSSGSQYF
clone size: many
V gene: TRBV7-2
J gene: TRBJ2-5
D gene: -

CDR3 DNA: TGTGCCAGCAGCGTTCTAGGACAGGGCCTAGAGACCCAGTACTTC
CDR3 protein: CASSVLGQGLETQYF
clone size: few
V gene: TRBV9
J gene: TRBJ2-5
D gene: TRBD1

CDR3 DNA: TGCAGTGCTAGTGGGTTAAGGGAGGTTTCGGAGACCCAGTACTTC
CDR3 protein: CSASGLREVSETQYF
clone size: few
V gene: TRBV20-1
J gene: TRBJ2-5
D gene: -

CDR3 DNA: TGCAGTGCTAGAGTGAGGACGGGGCGAGGGACTGAAGCTTTCTTT
CDR3 protein: CSARVRTGRGTEAFF
clone size: -
V gene: TRBV20-1
J gene: TRBJ1-1
D gene: -

CDR3 DNA: TGTGCCAGCAACGCGGAAACTGGGAAAGAGACCCAGTACTTC
CDR3 protein: CASNAETGKETQYF
clone size: -
V gene: TRBV6-6
J gene: TRBJ2-5
D gene: -

CDR3 DNA: TGTGCCAGCCCCCAGGCAAGGACGATAAGGTACGAGCAGTACTTC
CDR3 protein: CASPQARTIRYEQYF
clone size: -
V gene: TRBV27
J gene: TRBJ2-7
D gene: -

CDR3 DNA: TGTGCCAGCAGCCTTCAGGGATTTAACACTGAAGCTTTCTTT
CDR3 protein: CASSLQGFNTEAFF
clone size: -
V gene: TRBV5-4
J gene: TRBJ1-1
D gene: -

CDR3 DNA: TGTGCCAGCAGTTACTCCGGACTAGCGGGGGTATACAATGAGCAGTTCTTC
CDR3 protein: CASSYSGLAGVYNEQFF
clone size: many
V gene: TRBV6-6
J gene: TRBJ2-1
D gene: TRBD2

CDR3 DNA: TGTGCCAGCAGCTTGTATTCCGGACAGGGGAATGAAAAACTGTTTTTT
CDR3 protein: CASSLYSGQGNEKLFF
clone size: -
V gene: TRBV5-6
J gene: TRBJ1-4
D gene: TRBD1

CDR3 DNA: TGCGCCAGCAGCCTAACGCAGGGCAATGAGCAGTTCTTC
CDR3 protein: CASSLTQGNEQFF
clone size: few
V gene: TRBV4-3
J gene: TRBJ2-1
D gene: -

CDR3 DNA: TGTGCCAGTAGTATGTTTGCTGGACGACAGGGGGATGGCTACACCTTC
CDR3 protein: CASSMFAGRQGDGYTF
clone size: few
V gene: TRBV19
J gene: TRBJ1-2
D gene: TRBD1

CDR3 DNA: TGTGCCAGCAGTTTTACCTCAGGAAACACCATATATTTT
CDR3 protein: CASSFTSGNTIYF
clone size: many
V gene: TRBV7-2
J gene: TRBJ1-3
D gene: -

CDR3 DNA: TGTGCCAGCAGTGAATATAGAGCGGGGGGGGGCACAGATACGCAGTATTTT
CDR3 protein: CASSEYRAGGGTDTQYF
clone size: -
V gene: TRBV25-1
J gene: TRBJ2-3
D gene: TRBD2

CDR3 DNA: TGCGCCAGCAGCTCACTACCAGGAGCGGGAGTCCACGAGCAGTACTTC
CDR3 protein: CASSSLPGAGVHEQYF
clone size: -
V gene: TRBV4-1
J gene: TRBJ2-7
D gene: TRBD2

CDR3 DNA: TGTGCCAGCAGCCCGAGGACAGGGCCTAGCTCCTACGAGCAGTACTTC
CDR3 protein: CASSPRTGPSSYEQYF
clone size: many
V gene: TRBV7-8
J gene: TRBJ2-7
D gene: TRBD1

CDR3 DNA: TGCGCCAGCAGCCAAGCCGACAGGGGGCCAAATGAAAAACTGTTTTTT
CDR3 protein: CASSQADRGPNEKLFF
clone size: -
V gene: TRBV4-3
J gene: TRBJ1-4
D gene: TRBD1

CDR3 DNA: TGTGCCAGTAGTGGGGACTTCGATTCACCCCTCCACTTT
CDR3 protein: CASSGDFDSPLHF
clone size: -
V gene: TRBV19
J gene: TRBJ1-6
D gene: -

CDR3 DNA: TGTGCCAGTAGTTGGTTAGATCAGCCCCAGCATTTT
CDR3 protein: CASSWLDQPQHF
clone size: -
V gene: TRBV19
J gene: TRBJ1-5
D gene: -

CDR3 DNA: TGTGCCAGCAGCACCCGACAGGCAACTAATGAAAAACTGTTTTTT
CDR3 protein: CASSTRQATNEKLFF
clone size: -
V gene: TRBV7-9
J gene: TRBJ1-4
D gene: -

CDR3 DNA: TGTGCCAGCAGTTATCGCACAGGGGAGGTGGACAAAAACATTCAGTACTTC
CDR3 protein: CASSYRTGEVDKNIQYF
clone size: few
V gene: TRBV28
J gene: TRBJ2-4
D gene: -

CDR3 DNA: TGTGCCAGCAGCTACCGGGGACAGGCCGTAACCTACGAGCAGTACTTC
CDR3 protein: CASSYRGQAVTYEQYF
clone size: -
V gene: TRBV11-2
J gene: TRBJ2-7
D gene: TRBD1

CDR3 DNA: TGTGCCACCAGTGACCCCGGCAGAATCGAGCAGTACTTC
CDR3 protein: CATSDPGRIEQYF
clone size: few
V gene: TRBV24-1
J gene: TRBJ2-7
D gene: -

CDR3 DNA: TGTGCCAGCGGCCCTCGACAAACAGGGGCGGGTTCACCCCTCCACTTT
CDR3 protein: CASGPRQTGAGSPLHF
clone size: few
V gene: TRBV7-4
J gene: TRBJ1-6
D gene: TRBD1

CDR3 DNA: TGTGCCAGCAGTCAGCCTGGCGGGGGGATGAACACTGAAGCTTTCTTT
CDR3 protein: CASSQPGGGMNTEAFF
clone size: many
V gene: TRBV28
J gene: TRBJ1-1
D gene: -

CDR3 DNA: TGTGCCACCACCGGGACAGGGAAGCACGAGCAGTACTTC
CDR3 protein: CATTGTGKHEQYF
clone size: few
V gene: TRBV10-3
J gene: TRBJ2-7
D gene: TRBD1

CDR3 DNA: TGTGCCAGCAGTTACTCCGGGACAGGGGCCAACGAGCAGTACTTC
CDR3 protein: CASSYSGTGANEQYF
clone size: -
V gene: TRBV7-2
J gene: TRBJ2-7
D gene: TRBD1

CDR3 DNA: TGTGCCAGTAGCCTGACAGGGGTTGGTCCCTACGAGCAGTACTTC
CDR3 protein: CASSLTGVGPYEQYF
clone size: -
V gene: TRBV19
J gene: TRBJ2-7
D gene: TRBD1

CDR3 DNA: TGTGCCAGCAGCATCTCCGGGACCTCCTTCGGGGGGCCTCAAGAGACCCAGTACTTC
CDR3 protein: CASSISGTSFGGPQETQYF
clone size: -
V gene: TRBV5-5
J gene: TRBJ2-5
D gene: -

CDR3 DNA: TGTGCCAGCAGTTGGCTTTCAGGCTACGAGCAGTACTTC
CDR3 protein: CASSWLSGYEQYF
clone size: -
V gene: TRBV6-5
J gene: TRBJ2-7
D gene: -

CDR3 DNA: TGTGCCAGCAGCTTAGTGGGGGCGCGGAATGAGCAGTTCTTC
CDR3 protein: CASSLVGARNEQFF
clone size: few
V gene: TRBV11-2
J gene: TRBJ2-1
D gene: -

CDR3 DNA: TGTGCCAGCAGCGTCCTCGAGGGGACTCCTCGTTTTGGTGAGCAGTTCTTC
CDR3 protein: CASSVLEGTPRFGEQFF
clone size: -
V gene: TRBV11-2
J gene: TRBJ2-1
D gene: -

CDR3 DNA: TGTGCCAGCAGCTTAGTAGTGGGGACAGGGCCCCAGCATTTT
CDR3 protein: CASSLVVGTGPQHF
clone size: -
V gene: TRBV7-8
J gene: TRBJ1-5
D gene: TRBD1

CDR3 DNA: TGTGCCACCAAAGGAGGGGGCGGTGAAAAACTGTTTTTT
CDR3 protein: CATKGGGGEKLFF
clone size: -
V gene: TRBV24-1
J gene: TRBJ1-4
D gene: TRBD1

CDR3 DNA: TGTGCCAGCACCCCGGGACAGACTAACTATGGCTACACCTTC
CDR3 protein: CASTPGQTNYGYTF
clone size: -
V gene: TRBV6-5
J gene: TRBJ1-2
D gene: TRBD1

CDR3 DNA: TGTGCCAGCACGCCCGACCGTTACACTGAAGCTTTCTTT
CDR3 protein: CASTPDRYTEAFF
clone size: many
V gene: TRBV7-2
J gene: TRBJ1-1
D gene: -

CDR3 DNA: TGCGCCAGCAGCCTGGACAGTCCATTCGGGGATGAGCAGTTCTTC
CDR3 protein: CASSLDSPFGDEQFF
clone size: -
V gene: TRBV4-1
J gene: TRBJ2-1
D gene: -

CDR3 DNA: TGTGCCAGCAGTGAATTCCCTGGACAGGGGACTGCAGGCTACACCTTC
CDR3 protein: CASSEFPGQGTAGYTF
clone size: -
V gene: TRBV25-1
J gene: TRBJ1-2
D gene: TRBD1

CDR3 DNA: TGTGCCAGCAGTAAAAACTGGGAACAGGGGGCGAGCACAGATACGCAGTATTTT
CDR3 protein: CASSKNWEQGASTDTQYF
clone size: -
V gene: TRBV2
J gene: TRBJ2-3
D gene: TRBD1

CDR3 DNA: TGTGCCAGCAGCTTGTACAGGTTTGACTATGGCTACACCTTC
CDR3 protein: CASSLYRFDYGYTF
clone size: -
V gene: TRBV5-4
J gene: TRBJ1-2
D gene: -

CDR3 DNA: TGTGCCAGTAGCCGATCTCCGGGACTAGCGGGGGGAAGGGATACGCAGTATTTT
CDR3 protein: CASSRSPGLAGGRDTQYF
clone size: many
V gene: TRBV19
J gene: TRBJ2-3
D gene: TRBD2

CDR3 DNA: TGTGCCAGCAAGGGACTCCAAGAGACCCAGTACTTC
CDR3 protein: CASKGLQETQYF
clone size: -
V gene: TRBV7-6
J gene: TRBJ2-5
D gene: -

CDR3 DNA: TGCGCCAGCAGCCAAGACAGGCCCTCTGGAAACACCATATATTTT
CDR3 protein: CASSQDRPSGNTIYF
clone size: many
V gene: TRBV4-1
J gene: TRBJ1-3
D gene: -

CDR3 DNA: TGCGCCAGCAGCAACTTGCAGGAGAACTACAATGAGCAGTTCTTC
CDR3 protein: CASSNLQENYNEQFF
clone size: -
V gene: TRBV5-1
J gene: TRBJ2-1
D gene: -

CDR3 DNA: TGTGCCAGCAGTTTTATTGGTGGGAATTCACCCCTCCACTTT
CDR3 protein: CASSFIGGNSPLHF
clone size: -
V gene: TRBV12-3/TRBV12-4
J gene: TRBJ1-6
D gene: -

CDR3 DNA: TGTGCCAGCAGTTTAAAGGGTTCCTATAATTCACCCCTCCACTTT
CDR3 protein: CASSLKGSYNSPLHF
clone size: -
V gene: TRBV28
J gene: TRBJ1-6
D gene: -

CDR3 DNA: TGTGCCAGCAGCTTTGGTGTGGGGGGGCGAGAGACCCAGTACTTC
CDR3 protein: CASSFGVGGRETQYF
clone size: few
V gene: TRBV7-9
J gene: TRBJ2-5
D gene: -

CDR3 DNA: TGTGCCACCGGCGCAGGGTTGAGTTACGAGCAGTACTTC
CDR3 protein: CATGAGLSYEQYF
clone size: -
V gene: TRBV15
J gene: TRBJ2-7
D gene: -

CDR3 DNA: TGTGCCAGCAGCTTTAATTTTGGGGCCAACGTCCTGACTTTC
CDR3 protein: CASSFNFGANVLTF
clone size: many
V gene: TRBV7-2
J gene: TRBJ2-6
D gene: -

CDR3 DNA: TGTGCCAGTGGACTTATCTCCTACGAGCAGTACTTC
CDR3 protein: CASGLISYEQYF
clone size: -
V gene: TRBV6-1
J gene: TRBJ2-7
D gene: -

CDR3 DNA: TGTGCCAGCAGTGGGGGAAGCCGGGTGGAGGAAAACATTCAGTACTTC
CDR3 protein: CASSGGSRVEENIQYF
clone size: few
V gene: TRBV6-1
J gene: TRBJ2-4
D gene: -

CDR3 DNA: TGTGCCATCAGAACGGCTGACGGTAACTCTGGGGCCAACGTCCTGACTTTC
CDR3 protein: CAIRTADGNSGANVLTF
clone size: few
V gene: TRBV10-3
J gene: TRBJ2-6
D gene: -